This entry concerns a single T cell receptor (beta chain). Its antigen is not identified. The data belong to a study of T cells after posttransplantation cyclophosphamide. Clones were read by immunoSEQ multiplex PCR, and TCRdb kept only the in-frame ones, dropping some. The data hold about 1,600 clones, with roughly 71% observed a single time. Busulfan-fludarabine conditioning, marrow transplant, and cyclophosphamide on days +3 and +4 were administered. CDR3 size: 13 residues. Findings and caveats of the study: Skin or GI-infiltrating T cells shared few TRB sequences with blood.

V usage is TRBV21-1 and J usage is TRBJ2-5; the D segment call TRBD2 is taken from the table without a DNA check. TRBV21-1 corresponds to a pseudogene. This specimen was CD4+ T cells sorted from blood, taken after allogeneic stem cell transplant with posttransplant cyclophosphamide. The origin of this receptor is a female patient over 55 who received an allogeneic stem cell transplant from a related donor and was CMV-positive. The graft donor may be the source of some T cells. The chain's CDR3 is CASSTGVRETQYF. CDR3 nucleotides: TGTGCCAGCAGCACCGGGGTTAGGGAGACCCAGTACTTC.